The 8 T cell receptor beta chains given below trace back to one sample, sequenced in a study of T cell changes during pregnancy in multiple sclerosis. Sequencing was performed with immunoSEQ multiplex PCR; in TCRdb, only in-frame clones are kept and a portion is missing. The data hold about 36,000 clones, with roughly 91% observed a single time. The sequenced sample was CD4+ T cells from peripheral blood mononuclear cells, obtained in the second trimester of pregnancy. These receptors were taken from a female donor in good health, enrolled as a control in a pregnancy study.

CDR3 sequence: CAWSRAGKSEKLFF. CDR3 DNA sequence: TGTGCCTGGAGTAGGGCAGGGAAGAGTGAAAAACTGTTTTTT. The rearrangement joins TRBV30 to TRBJ1-4; tentatively, D is TRBD1 (5 bases). The ends were cut back, 2 bases at V and 7 bases at J, with 14 bases in the middle. Germline CDR1 reads GTSNPN; CDR2 reads SVGIG (reference sequence). CDR3 length: 14 amino acids.

The V gene is TRBV29-1, the J gene TRBJ1-2; weak D call: TRBD1 (6 bases). The ends were cut back, 1 base at V and 5 bases at J, with 17 bases in the middle. Germline CDR1 is SQVTM and CDR2 is ANQGSEA. The length of the CDR3 is 15 residues. CDR3 sequence: CSVEGAGDTAYGYTF. The CDR3 nucleotides are TGCAGCGTTGAAGGTGCAGGGGACACTGCGTATGGCTACACCTTC.

The genes are TRBV6-5 and TRBJ2-3, with 7 bases matching TRBD2. J lost 2 bases, V lost 6 bases, and 5 bases had no gene match. Germline CDR1 MNHEY, CDR2 SVGAGI. This CDR3 contains 14 residues. In DNA form, the CDR3 reads TGTGCCAGCAGGTCGGGACTACCCACAGATACGCAGTATTTT. It translates to CASRSGLPTDTQYF.

As concerns this clone: A read error may account for a junction end that differs from germline. The chain uses TRBV7-7 and TRBJ2-6; D is undetermined. Germline V gives CDR1 SSHAT, CDR2 FNYEAQ (reference sequence). CDR3 length: 14 amino acids. CDR3 bases: TGTGCTAGCAGCCCGCGCCCTGGGGCCAACGTCCTGACTTTC. Protein product: CASSPRPGANVLTF.

The chain links TRBV9 to TRBJ1-1, with TRBD1 as a possible D gene (5 bases). V was shortened by 3 bases and J by 0 bases, with 9 bases between the two germline ends. Germline CDR1 SGDLS, CDR2 YYNGEE. CDR3 length: 14 residues. The CDR3 coding sequence is TGTGCCAGCAGCGGGGGACTGTTGAACACTGAAGCTTTCTTT. Its translation: CASSGGLLNTEAFF. Complete variable domain (other parts from reference TRBV9 and TRBJ1-1): DSGVTQTPKHLITATGQRVTLRCSPRSGDLSVYWYQQSLDQGLQFLIQYYNGEERAKGNILERFSAQQFPDLHSELNLSSLELGDSALYFCASSGGLLNTEAFFGQGTRLTVV.

This chain connects TRBV5-5 to TRBJ1-4; 7 bases map to TRBD1. The CDR3 consists of 13 residues. The V segment lost 4 bases and the J segment 8 bases; nucleotides outside the gene matches: 5. The germline gives CDR1 SGHKS, CDR2 YYEKEE (reference sequence). The CDR3 coding sequence is TGTGCCAGCAGCGAGACAGGGCTCGAAAAACTGTTTTTT. This gives the protein CASSETGLEKLFF.

The chain has TRBV28 and TRBJ2-1, with D perhaps TRBD2 (6 bases). The CDR3 runs 13 residues. The germline CDR1 and CDR2 sequences are MDHEN and SYDVKM. Trimming stripped 5 bases from V and 10 bases from J, with 15 bases between. The CDR3 bases are TGTGCCAGCAGTGATGGAGGACTACGCGAGCAGTTCTTC. Translation: CASSDGGLREQFF. The full variable domain, rest sourced from reference TRBV28 and TRBJ2-1, is DVKVTQSSRYLVKRTGEKVFLECVQDMDHENMFWYRQDPGLGLRLIYFSYDVKMKEKGDIPEGYSVSREKKERFSLILESASTNQTSMYLCASSDGGLREQFFGPGTRLTVL.

The chain joins TRBV7-8 to TRBJ2-1; D may be TRBD2 (7 bases). Germline V gene data show CDR1 as SGHVS and CDR2 as FQNEAQ. This CDR3 has 14 residues. Trimming shortened V by 2 bases and J by 14 bases, and 19 bases separated the two germline ends. This CDR3 is CASSLRGNGGQKFF. The DNA of the CDR3 is TGTGCCAGCAGCTTAAGGGGTAACGGGGGGCAAAAGTTCTTC.